This entry describes one T cell receptor (beta chain). Its target is unknown. This specimen belongs to a study of circulating and synovial CD4+ cells in juvenile arthritis. Study-level findings and limits: CPL and bulk CD4 samples differed at least tenfold in T cell genomes. Circulating pathogenic-like and bulk T cells looked alike by Vbeta family usage. These repertoires were less diverse than bulk blood CD4 repertoires. These blood cells shared more CDR3 sequences with synovium than bulk blood.

CDR1 is SQVTM and CDR2 is ANQGSEA in the germline V gene. Germline trimming cut 1 base from V and 9 bases from J; bases unmatched to any gene: 12. The CDR3 is 14 residues long. The repertoire was sequenced with immunoSEQ multiplex PCR; TCRdb's copy has only in-frame clones and lacks some. The table shows 30,000 to 40,000 clones, with about 95% occurring only once. The sequencing sample was made of CD4+ T cells from blood. The genes are TRBV29-1 and TRBJ2-7; 7 bases align to TRBD1. The TCR was taken from a human donor with juvenile idiopathic arthritis. The CDR3 here is CSVEGRGGVGGQYF. CDR3 sequence (DNA): TGCAGCGTTGAAGGGAGAGGGGGCGTGGGCGGGCAGTACTTC.